This T cell receptor beta chain originates from a study of technical replicates of blood from a handful of donors. Clones were sequenced by immunoSEQ multiplex PCR, and TCRdb holds only the in-frame ones, with some missing. The sample lists some 89,000 clones, about 95% occurring once. CDR1 is SQVTM, CDR2 ANQGSEA, per germline. This CDR3 region has 13 residues. V lost 4 bases, J lost 4 bases, and 11 bases lay in between. The sequenced sample consisted of T cells isolated from PBMCs. The receptor's source is a human donor in good health. The rearrangement uses TRBV29-1 and TRBJ1-5; maybe TRBD1 (5 bases). The CDR3 loop is CSVVGDWNQPQHF. The CDR3 DNA follows: TGCAGCGTTGTGGGGGACTGGAATCAGCCCCAGCATTTT.